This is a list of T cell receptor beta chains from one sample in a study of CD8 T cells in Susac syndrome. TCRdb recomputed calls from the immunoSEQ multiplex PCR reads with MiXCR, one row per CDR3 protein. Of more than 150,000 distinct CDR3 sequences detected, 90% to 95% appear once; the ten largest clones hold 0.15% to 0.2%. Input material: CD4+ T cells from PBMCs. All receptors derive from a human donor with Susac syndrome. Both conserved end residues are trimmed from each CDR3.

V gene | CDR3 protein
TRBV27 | ASRPRATNEKLF
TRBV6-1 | ASSEGAGASNEQF
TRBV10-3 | AIRSGTDYAYEQY
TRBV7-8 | ASSLRNRRIQPQH
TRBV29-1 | SVEEGLGGYNEQF
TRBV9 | ASSPGLIYNEQF
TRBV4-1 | ASSQVRDSQLSDTQY
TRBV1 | TSSQGLDRWDYGYT
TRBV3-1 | ASSQEGRGAAKNIQY
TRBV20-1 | SAGTLNQPQH
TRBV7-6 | ASSLGGQGQQY
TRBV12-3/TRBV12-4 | ASRPSGTSGNTIY
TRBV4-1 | ASSQDQAFREKLF
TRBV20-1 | SVYRGNTEAF
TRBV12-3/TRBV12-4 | ASTPTGSNSPLH
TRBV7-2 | ASSETGNTGELF
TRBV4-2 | ASSQDGGANTGELF
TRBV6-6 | ASSPGQVGYT
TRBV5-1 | ASSPRILYNEQF
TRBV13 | ASNKRGRTYEQY
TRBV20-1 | SAPSGGYNEQF
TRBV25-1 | ASSDRGGYQETQY
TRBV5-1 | ASSKDREPYNEQF
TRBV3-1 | ASSQAASSYNEQF
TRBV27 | ASEPLRGQETQY
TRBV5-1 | ASGQQGAFTEAF
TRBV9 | ASSVATGFTYEQY
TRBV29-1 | SVRGVGQETQY
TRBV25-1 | ASSGSLRAGANVLT